This is a list of T cell receptor beta chains from one sample in a study of beta chain features in type 1 diabetes. Produced via immunoSEQ multiplex PCR; TCRdb's table is partial and in-frame only. The table lists 350,000 to 450,000 clones, 14% of them singletons. The sequenced sample was naive CD4+ T cells from blood. Receptors originate from a man between 25 and 39 years old in good health. Both conserved end residues are part of each CDR3. The order of the fields is J gene, D gene, CDR3 length, clone size, V gene, CDR3 DNA, CDR3 protein. A D gene is named only where the DNA matches it firmly. Where a row states a size, it is once, few, many or the class of an expanded clone; other rows omit it.

j_call: TRBJ2-7; d_call: -; cdr3_length: 13; clone_size: -; v_call: TRBV6-5; cdr3_nt: TGTGCCAGCAGTGGCGGAGCGCTCTCCGGGCAGTACTTC; cdr3_aa: CASSGGALSGQYF
j_call: TRBJ2-4; d_call: -; cdr3_length: 11; clone_size: -; v_call: TRBV20-1; cdr3_nt: TGCAGTGCTAGTGCCGGGGACATTCAGTACTTC; cdr3_aa: CSASAGDIQYF
j_call: TRBJ2-5; d_call: -; cdr3_length: 11; clone_size: many; v_call: TRBV30; cdr3_nt: TGTGCCTGGAGTCCCAGGGACGCCCAGTACTTC; cdr3_aa: CAWSPRDAQYF
j_call: TRBJ2-6; d_call: -; cdr3_length: 12; clone_size: few; v_call: TRBV30; cdr3_nt: TGTGCCTCCTTAGCTGGGGCCAACGTCCTGACTTTC; cdr3_aa: CASLAGANVLTF
j_call: TRBJ1-6; d_call: -; cdr3_length: 13; clone_size: -; v_call: TRBV11-2; cdr3_nt: TGTGCCAGCAGCTTAGGAGAGGGTTCACCCCTCCACTTT; cdr3_aa: CASSLGEGSPLHF
j_call: TRBJ1-5; d_call: TRBD1; cdr3_length: 14; clone_size: -; v_call: TRBV7-2; cdr3_nt: TGTGCCAGCAGCCAGGGACAGGGGGCACAGCCCCAGCATTTT; cdr3_aa: CASSQGQGAQPQHF
j_call: TRBJ2-1; d_call: -; cdr3_length: 17; clone_size: -; v_call: TRBV18; cdr3_nt: TGTGCCAGCTCACCACTCGGCCGGGACTCCTCCTACAATGAGCAGTTCTTC; cdr3_aa: CASSPLGRDSSYNEQFF
j_call: TRBJ2-3; d_call: TRBD2; cdr3_length: 17; clone_size: few; v_call: TRBV5-1; cdr3_nt: TGCGCCAGCAGCTTGGCCGTGGTAGCGGGTACCAGAGATACGCAGTATTTT; cdr3_aa: CASSLAVVAGTRDTQYF
j_call: TRBJ2-7; d_call: TRBD1; cdr3_length: 17; clone_size: -; v_call: TRBV7-2; cdr3_nt: TGTGCCAGCAGCTGGGACAGAATGGGCGTTCCCCGCTACGAGCAGTACTTC; cdr3_aa: CASSWDRMGVPRYEQYF
j_call: TRBJ2-3; d_call: TRBD1; cdr3_length: 14; clone_size: -; v_call: TRBV9; cdr3_nt: TGTGCCAGCAGCGCTCAGGACAGGACAGATACGCAGTATTTT; cdr3_aa: CASSAQDRTDTQYF
j_call: TRBJ2-1; d_call: TRBD1; cdr3_length: 14; clone_size: -; v_call: TRBV5-1; cdr3_nt: TGCGCCAGCAGCCCGGGGACAGGGGGCTGGGAGCAGTTCTTC; cdr3_aa: CASSPGTGGWEQFF
j_call: TRBJ2-3; d_call: -; cdr3_length: 12; clone_size: -; v_call: TRBV5-6; cdr3_nt: TGTGCCAGCAGCCCGACGTCAGATACGCAGTATTTT; cdr3_aa: CASSPTSDTQYF
j_call: TRBJ2-7; d_call: TRBD1; cdr3_length: 15; clone_size: -; v_call: TRBV2; cdr3_nt: TGTGCCAGCAGTGACGGGACAGGGGGATACTACGAGCAGTACTTC; cdr3_aa: CASSDGTGGYYEQYF
j_call: TRBJ2-5; d_call: -; cdr3_length: 13; clone_size: -; v_call: TRBV10-3; cdr3_nt: TGTGCCATCAGTGAGCGCCCAAAAGAGACCCAGTACTTC; cdr3_aa: CAISERPKETQYF
j_call: TRBJ1-2; d_call: -; cdr3_length: 14; clone_size: few; v_call: TRBV30; cdr3_nt: TGTGCCTGGAGTGTATCAATAGTTGTGGGCGGCTACACCTTC; cdr3_aa: CAWSVSIVVGGYTF
j_call: TRBJ2-7; d_call: -; cdr3_length: 15; clone_size: -; v_call: TRBV5-4; cdr3_nt: TGTGCCAGCAGCAAAGCCGGGGAACTAGCCTACGAGCAGTACTTC; cdr3_aa: CASSKAGELAYEQYF
j_call: TRBJ2-5; d_call: -; cdr3_length: 13; clone_size: -; v_call: TRBV29-1; cdr3_nt: TGCAGCGTTGGGGGCCCCCCTGTAAAGACCCAGTACTTC; cdr3_aa: CSVGGPPVKTQYF
j_call: TRBJ2-3; d_call: -; cdr3_length: 15; clone_size: -; v_call: TRBV7-2; cdr3_nt: TGTGCCAGCAGCCCGGGGGATTTGTATACAGATACGCAGTATTTT; cdr3_aa: CASSPGDLYTDTQYF
j_call: TRBJ1-2; d_call: -; cdr3_length: 12; clone_size: few; v_call: TRBV19; cdr3_nt: TGTGCCAGTAGCAGCTCTAACTATGGCTACACCTTC; cdr3_aa: CASSSSNYGYTF
j_call: TRBJ2-1; d_call: TRBD2; cdr3_length: 16; clone_size: -; v_call: TRBV19; cdr3_nt: TGTGCCAGTAGTATAGCGGGCGGGAGCTCCTACAATGAGCAGTTCTTC; cdr3_aa: CASSIAGGSSYNEQFF
j_call: TRBJ1-6; d_call: -; cdr3_length: 14; clone_size: -; v_call: TRBV5-1; cdr3_nt: TGCGCCAGCAGCGGGACGGGTAATAATTCACCCCTCCACTTT; cdr3_aa: CASSGTGNNSPLHF
j_call: TRBJ2-1; d_call: -; cdr3_length: 13; clone_size: few; v_call: TRBV9; cdr3_nt: TGTGCCAGCAGCGTAGCCCCTAGGGATGAGCAGTTCTTC; cdr3_aa: CASSVAPRDEQFF
j_call: TRBJ2-5; d_call: -; cdr3_length: 15; clone_size: -; v_call: TRBV15; cdr3_nt: TGTGCCACCAGCAGAGTGGTGCCTAGCAAAGAGACCCAGTACTTC; cdr3_aa: CATSRVVPSKETQYF
j_call: TRBJ1-1; d_call: -; cdr3_length: 12; clone_size: -; v_call: TRBV6-5; cdr3_nt: TGTGCCAGCAAGGAAGGGGGAACTGAAGCTTTCTTT; cdr3_aa: CASKEGGTEAFF
j_call: TRBJ1-2; d_call: TRBD1; cdr3_length: 13; clone_size: few; v_call: TRBV6-5; cdr3_nt: TGTGCCAGCAGTTGGGACAGAAACTATGGCTACACCTTC; cdr3_aa: CASSWDRNYGYTF
j_call: TRBJ2-3; d_call: TRBD2; cdr3_length: 15; clone_size: -; v_call: TRBV7-2; cdr3_nt: TGTGCCAGCAGCCCTAGCGGGAGGGAAACAGATACGCAGTATTTT; cdr3_aa: CASSPSGRETDTQYF
j_call: TRBJ1-5; d_call: -; cdr3_length: 14; clone_size: -; v_call: TRBV25-1; cdr3_nt: TGTGCCAGCAGTGCAACAGGGAGCAATCAGCCCCAGCATTTT; cdr3_aa: CASSATGSNQPQHF
j_call: TRBJ2-3; d_call: TRBD2; cdr3_length: 14; clone_size: many; v_call: TRBV29-1; cdr3_nt: TGCAGCCTTCTAGCGGGGGGACCCACAGATACGCAGTATTTT; cdr3_aa: CSLLAGGPTDTQYF
j_call: TRBJ1-6; d_call: -; cdr3_length: 19; clone_size: -; v_call: TRBV15; cdr3_nt: TGTGCCACCAGCAGAGTACCAGCCCGGGACGGTAATCCGAATTCACCCCTCCACTTT; cdr3_aa: CATSRVPARDGNPNSPLHF
j_call: TRBJ2-3; d_call: -; cdr3_length: 14; clone_size: -; v_call: TRBV4-2; cdr3_nt: TGTGCCAGCAGCCAAGGGCCAGGCCTAGATACGCAGTATTTT; cdr3_aa: CASSQGPGLDTQYF
j_call: TRBJ1-2; d_call: TRBD1; cdr3_length: 13; clone_size: few; v_call: TRBV2; cdr3_nt: TGTGCCAGCAGGGGGGACAGCGGCTATGGCTACACCTTC; cdr3_aa: CASRGDSGYGYTF
j_call: TRBJ2-5; d_call: TRBD1; cdr3_length: 15; clone_size: few; v_call: TRBV15; cdr3_nt: TGTGCCACCAGCGGGAACAGGGGACGGAGGGAGACCCAGTACTTC; cdr3_aa: CATSGNRGRRETQYF
j_call: TRBJ2-7; d_call: TRBD2; cdr3_length: 15; clone_size: -; v_call: TRBV7-2; cdr3_nt: TGTGCCAGCAGTCCGACTAGCGTTAGCTCCTACGAGCAGTACTTC; cdr3_aa: CASSPTSVSSYEQYF
j_call: TRBJ1-4; d_call: -; cdr3_length: 16; clone_size: few; v_call: TRBV7-9; cdr3_nt: TGTGCCAGCAGCTTACTACCGGGACCGAGTAATGAAAAACTGTTTTTT; cdr3_aa: CASSLLPGPSNEKLFF
j_call: TRBJ2-5; d_call: TRBD1; cdr3_length: 14; clone_size: -; v_call: TRBV9; cdr3_nt: TGTGCCAGCAGCGTAGGACAGGGGCCAGAGACCCAGTACTTC; cdr3_aa: CASSVGQGPETQYF
j_call: TRBJ2-3; d_call: -; cdr3_length: 13; clone_size: few; v_call: TRBV6-6; cdr3_nt: TGTGCCAGCACCTTAACCACCACAGATACGCAGTATTTT; cdr3_aa: CASTLTTTDTQYF
j_call: TRBJ2-3; d_call: -; cdr3_length: 11; clone_size: -; v_call: TRBV20-1; cdr3_nt: TGCAGTGGGAGGTATATCCATGTGGAGTATTTT; cdr3_aa: CSGRYIHVEYF
j_call: TRBJ2-7; d_call: TRBD2; cdr3_length: 16; clone_size: -; v_call: TRBV7-6; cdr3_nt: TGTGCCAGCAGCCTCGTTCAGCGGGGGGTATCAGGCGAGCAGTACTTC; cdr3_aa: CASSLVQRGVSGEQYF